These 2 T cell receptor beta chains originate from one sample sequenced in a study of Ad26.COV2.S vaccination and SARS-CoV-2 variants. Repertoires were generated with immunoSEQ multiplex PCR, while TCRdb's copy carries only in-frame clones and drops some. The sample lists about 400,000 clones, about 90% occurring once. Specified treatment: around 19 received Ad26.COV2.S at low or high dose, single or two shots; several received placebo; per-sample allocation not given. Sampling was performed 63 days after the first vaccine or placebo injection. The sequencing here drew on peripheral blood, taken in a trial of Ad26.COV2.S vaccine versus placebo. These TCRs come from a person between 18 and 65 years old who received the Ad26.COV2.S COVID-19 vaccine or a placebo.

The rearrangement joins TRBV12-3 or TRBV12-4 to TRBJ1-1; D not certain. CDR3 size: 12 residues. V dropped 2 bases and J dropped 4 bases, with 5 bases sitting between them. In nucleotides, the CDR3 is TGTGCCAGCAGTTTATGGGGCACTGAAGCTTTCTTT. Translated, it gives CASSLWGTEAFF.

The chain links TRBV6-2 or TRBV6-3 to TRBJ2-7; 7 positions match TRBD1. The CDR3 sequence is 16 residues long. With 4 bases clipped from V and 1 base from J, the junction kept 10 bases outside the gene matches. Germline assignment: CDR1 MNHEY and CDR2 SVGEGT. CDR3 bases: TGTGCCAGCAGTTGCCCTCGGGACAGCTGGTCCTACGAGCAGTACTTC. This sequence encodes CASSCPRDSWSYEQYF.